This T cell receptor beta chain was identified during a study of blood T cells in healthy people across ages. Per the germline V gene, CDR1 is SNHLY and CDR2 is FYNNEI. J lost 14 bases, V lost 2 bases, and 6 bases had no gene match. The CDR3 length is 13 residues. Using a J-beta primer mix together with a sample-barcoded 5' primer, a second PCR was run for about 6 to 12 cycles. TCRdb processed the 5' RACE reads anew with MiXCR; each CDR3 protein has one entry. The table lists a few hundred thousand distinct CDR3 sequences, roughly a quarter of them singletons. The data also belong to a second study, concerning T cells of mothers and their children.

Material for sequencing was blood. The clonotype originates from a boy aged 2 to 9 in good health. The chain is built from TRBV2 and TRBJ2-1; 10 bases line up with TRBD2. The CDR3 DNA sequence: TGTGCCAGCAGTGAACTAGCGGGAGATATAGAGTTCTTC. Protein sequence: CASSELAGDIEFF. The full variable domain, its missing parts supplied by reference TRBV2 and TRBJ2-1, is EPEVTQTPSHQVTQMGQEVILRCVPISNHLYFYWYRQILGQKVEFLVSFYNNEISEKSEIFDDQFSVERPDGSNFTLKIRSTKLEDSAMYFCASSELAGDIEFFGPGTRLTVL.